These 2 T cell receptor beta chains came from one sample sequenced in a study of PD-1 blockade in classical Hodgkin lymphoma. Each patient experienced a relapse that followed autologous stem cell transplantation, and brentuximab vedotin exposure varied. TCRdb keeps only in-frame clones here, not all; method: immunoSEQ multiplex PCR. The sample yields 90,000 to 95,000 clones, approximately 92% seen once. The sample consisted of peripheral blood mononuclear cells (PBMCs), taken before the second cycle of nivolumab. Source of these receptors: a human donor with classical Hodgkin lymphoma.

The CDR3 bases are TGCGCCAGCAGCCCTAACTCCTACAATGAGCAGTTCTTC. The encoded protein is CASSPNSYNEQFF. J is TRBJ2-1 and V is TRBV5-1; D gene unclear. The CDR3 is 13 amino acids. With 4 bases removed from V and 0 bases from J, the gap between germline ends came to 5 bases. In germline, CDR1 is SGHRS, CDR2 YFSETQ.

The CDR3 loop is CASSVQGASYNSPLHF. DNA of the CDR3: TGTGCCAGCAGCGTTCAGGGGGCGTCCTATAATTCACCCCTCCACTTT. This rearrangement joins TRBV7-9 to TRBJ1-6, with TRBD1 identical over 8 bases. Germline V gene data show CDR1 as SEHNR and CDR2 as FQNEAQ (reference sequence). The CDR3 has 16 amino acids. After removal of 5 bases from V and 1 base from J, the junction contained 4 bases not matched to a gene. The complete variable domain, with remaining parts taken from reference TRBV7-9 and TRBJ1-6, reads DTGVSQNPRHKITKRGQNVTFRCDPISEHNRLYWYRQTLGQGPEFLTYFQNEAQLEKSRLLSDRFSAERPKGSFSTLEIQRTEQGDSAMYLCASSVQGASYNSPLHFGNGTRLTVT.